This T cell receptor (beta chain) was sequenced during a study of graft-versus-host responses after intestinal transplantation. As for the study in general: Every transplant recipient was induced with anti-thymocyte globulin, then maintained on tacrolimus and steroids for approximately three years.

As to this clone: Antigen: not known.

CDR1 is SGHKS and CDR2 is YYEKEE in the germline V gene (reference sequence). This CDR3 comprises 15 residues. With 2 bases clipped from V and 3 bases from J, the junction kept 6 bases outside the gene matches. Findings of the study overall: GvH clones detected in recipient marrow included some appearing first in ileum or blood. Where graft-donor T cell macrochimerism was present, patients had high graft-versus-host to host-versus-graft clonal ratios in allografts.

Clones were sequenced by immunoSEQ multiplex PCR, and TCRdb holds only the in-frame ones, with some missing. The sample has about 85,000 clones, under 95% seen once; the top ten hold 7.6%. The chain carries TRBV5-5 and TRBJ2-7; TRBD1 agrees at 9 bases. This TCR was recovered from a human donor who was the organ donor for an intestinal transplant. The source material was unstimulated CD8+ T cells sorted from spleen or lymph node cells, sampled before transplant. The chain's CDR3 is CASSLTGGVGYEQYF. The DNA of the CDR3 is TGTGCCAGCAGCTTAACAGGGGGCGTGGGCTACGAGCAGTACTTC.